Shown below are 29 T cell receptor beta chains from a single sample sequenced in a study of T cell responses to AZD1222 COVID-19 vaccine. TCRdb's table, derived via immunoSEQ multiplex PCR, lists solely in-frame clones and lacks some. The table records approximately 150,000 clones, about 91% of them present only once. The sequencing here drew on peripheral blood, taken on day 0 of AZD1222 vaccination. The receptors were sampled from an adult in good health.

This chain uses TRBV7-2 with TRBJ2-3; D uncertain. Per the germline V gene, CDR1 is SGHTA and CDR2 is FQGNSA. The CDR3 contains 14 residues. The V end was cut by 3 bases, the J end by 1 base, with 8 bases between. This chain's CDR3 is CASSFAPGTDTQYF. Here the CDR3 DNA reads TGTGCCAGCAGCTTTGCCCCCGGCACAGATACGCAGTATTTT.

In DNA, the CDR3 is TGTGCCAGCAGCCAAGTTGACAGGGATGATTCACCCCTCCACTTT. It encodes CASSQVDRDDSPLHF. The chain uses TRBV3-1 (or the pseudogene TRBV3-2) and TRBJ1-6; 7 bases are a match to TRBD1. The CDR3 runs to 15 residues. J was trimmed by 8 bases and V by 1 base; bases with no gene match: 5. Per germline, CDR1 LGHDT and CDR2 YNNKEL (reference sequence).

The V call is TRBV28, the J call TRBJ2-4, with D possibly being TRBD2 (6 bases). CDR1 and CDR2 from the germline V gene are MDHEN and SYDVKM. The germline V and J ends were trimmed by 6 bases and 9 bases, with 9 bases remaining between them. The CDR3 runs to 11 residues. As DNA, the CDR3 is TGTGCCAGCAGCCCGGGGGTCATTCAGTACTTC. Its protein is CASSPGVIQYF.

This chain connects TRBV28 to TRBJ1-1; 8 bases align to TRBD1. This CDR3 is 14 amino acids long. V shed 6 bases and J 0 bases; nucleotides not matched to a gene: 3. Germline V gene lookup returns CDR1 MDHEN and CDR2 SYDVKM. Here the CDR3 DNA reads TGTGCCAGCAGGGAGACAGGGGTGAACACTGAAGCTTTCTTT. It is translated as CASRETGVNTEAFF.

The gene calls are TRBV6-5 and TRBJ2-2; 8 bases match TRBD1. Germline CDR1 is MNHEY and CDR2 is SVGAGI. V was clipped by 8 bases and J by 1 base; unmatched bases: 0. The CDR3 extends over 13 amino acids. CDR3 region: CASGTGNTGELFF. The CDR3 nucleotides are TGTGCCAGCGGGACAGGGAACACCGGGGAGCTGTTTTTT.

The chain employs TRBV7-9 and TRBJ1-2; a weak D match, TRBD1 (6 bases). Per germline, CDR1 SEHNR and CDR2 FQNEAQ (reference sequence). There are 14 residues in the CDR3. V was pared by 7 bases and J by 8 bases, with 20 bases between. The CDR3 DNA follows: TGTGCCAGCAACCCCCGGGGGGCAGGTCTAGGCTACACCTTC. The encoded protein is CASNPRGAGLGYTF.

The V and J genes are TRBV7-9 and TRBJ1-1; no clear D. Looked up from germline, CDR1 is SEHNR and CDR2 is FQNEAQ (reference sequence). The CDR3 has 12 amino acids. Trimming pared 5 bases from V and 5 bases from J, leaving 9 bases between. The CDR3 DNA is TGTGCCAGCAGCCCGATAGGGACTGAAGCTTTCTTT. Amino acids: CASSPIGTEAFF. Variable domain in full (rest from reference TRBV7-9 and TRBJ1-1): DTGVSQNPRHKITKRGQNVTFRCDPISEHNRLYWYRQTLGQGPEFLTYFQNEAQLEKSRLLSDRFSAERPKGSFSTLEIQRTEQGDSAMYLCASSPIGTEAFFGQGTRLTVV.

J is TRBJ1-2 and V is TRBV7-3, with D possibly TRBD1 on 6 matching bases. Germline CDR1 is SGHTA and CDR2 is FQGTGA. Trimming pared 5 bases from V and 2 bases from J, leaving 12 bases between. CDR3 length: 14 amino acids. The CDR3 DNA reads TGTGCCAGCAGCCCAGGACAGAGAAACTATGGCTACACCTTC. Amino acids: CASSPGQRNYGYTF.

CDR3 loop: CASSQVGLADYSYEQYF. CDR3 in DNA: TGTGCCAGCAGCCAAGTCGGACTAGCGGATTATTCCTACGAGCAGTACTTC. The rearrangement joins TRBV4-2 to TRBJ2-7, with 10 bases aligning to TRBD2. The germline CDR1 and CDR2 sequences are LGHNA and YNFKEQ. Trimming removed 1 base from V and 1 base from J; junction bases left unmatched: 7. The CDR3 consists of 17 residues.

CDR3 sequence (DNA): TGTGCCAGCAGCTCCACAGGGGGGAGCAATGAGCAGTTCTTC. It yields the protein CASSSTGGSNEQFF. The chain couples TRBV7-3 to TRBJ2-1; 8 bases are a match to TRBD1. V gave up 4 bases and J gave up 6 bases; unmatched junction bases: 5. Germline V gene sequence: CDR1 SGHTA, CDR2 FQGTGA. The CDR3 sequence is 14 residues long.

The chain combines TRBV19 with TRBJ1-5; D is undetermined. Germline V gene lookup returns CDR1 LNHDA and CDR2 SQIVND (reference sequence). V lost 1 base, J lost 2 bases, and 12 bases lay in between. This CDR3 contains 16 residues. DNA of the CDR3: TGTGCCAGTAGTATAGTCAGTACCTCGGGCAATCAGCCCCAGCATTTT. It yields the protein CASSIVSTSGNQPQHF.

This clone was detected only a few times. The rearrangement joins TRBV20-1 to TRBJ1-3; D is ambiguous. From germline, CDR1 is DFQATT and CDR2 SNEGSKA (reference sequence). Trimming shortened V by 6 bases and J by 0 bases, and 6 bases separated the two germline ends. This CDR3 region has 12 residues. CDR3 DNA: TGCAGTGCGAGTCGCTCTGGAAACACCATATATTTT. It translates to CSASRSGNTIYF.

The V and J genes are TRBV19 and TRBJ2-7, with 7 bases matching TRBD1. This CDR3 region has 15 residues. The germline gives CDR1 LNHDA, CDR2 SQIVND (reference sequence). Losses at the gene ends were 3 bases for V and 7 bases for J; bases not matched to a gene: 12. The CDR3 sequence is CASSIRGGASFEQYF. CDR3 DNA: TGTGCCAGTAGTATCCGAGGGGGCGCGTCCTTTGAGCAGTACTTC.

The CDR3 DNA is TGTGCCAGCAGCTTAGTGGGGTGGAATTCACCCCTCCACTTT. Protein sequence: CASSLVGWNSPLHF. The V and J genes are TRBV7-9 and TRBJ1-6, with no clear D. The ends were cut back, 1 base at V and 7 bases at J, with 8 bases in the middle. There are 14 residues in the CDR3. Germline assignment: CDR1 SEHNR and CDR2 FQNEAQ (reference sequence).

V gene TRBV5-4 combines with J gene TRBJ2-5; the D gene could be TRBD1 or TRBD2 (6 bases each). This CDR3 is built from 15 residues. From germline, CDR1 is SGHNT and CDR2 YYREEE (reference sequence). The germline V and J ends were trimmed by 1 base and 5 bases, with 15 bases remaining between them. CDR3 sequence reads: CASSLRTGAWETQYF. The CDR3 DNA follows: TGTGCCAGCAGCTTGCGAACGGGGGCGTGGGAGACCCAGTACTTC.

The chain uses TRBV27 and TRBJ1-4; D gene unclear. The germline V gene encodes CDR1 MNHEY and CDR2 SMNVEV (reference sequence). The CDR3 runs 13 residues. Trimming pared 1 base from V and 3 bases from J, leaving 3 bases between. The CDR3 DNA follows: TGTGCCAGCAGTTTATGGTCTAATGAAAAACTGTTTTTT. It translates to CASSLWSNEKLFF.

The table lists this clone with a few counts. The CDR3 loop is CASSSRNQNTEAFF. CDR3 nucleotide sequence: TGCGCCAGCAGCTCTCGGAACCAGAACACTGAAGCTTTCTTT. J is TRBJ1-1 and V is TRBV5-1; D gene uncertain. From germline, CDR1 is SGHRS and CDR2 YFSETQ. This CDR3 has 14 residues. Trimming left V 3 bases short and J 1 base short, with 10 bases between.

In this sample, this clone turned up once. The CDR3 DNA follows: TGTGCCAGCAGCTTAAAGCCACGCGGAGGACCCAACTATGGCTACACCTTC. The encoded protein is CASSLKPRGGPNYGYTF. The chain recombines TRBV7-2 with TRBJ1-2; D unresolved. V was pared by 2 bases and J by 2 bases, with 18 bases between. Germline-derived CDR1 and CDR2 are SGHTA and FQGNSA. CDR3 length: 17 amino acids.

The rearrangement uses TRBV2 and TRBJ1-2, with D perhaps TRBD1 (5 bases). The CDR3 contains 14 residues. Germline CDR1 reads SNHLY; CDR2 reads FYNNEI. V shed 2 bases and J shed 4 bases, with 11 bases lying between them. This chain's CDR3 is CASSESGFGYGYTF. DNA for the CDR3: TGTGCCAGCAGTGAATCAGGGTTTGGCTATGGCTACACCTTC.

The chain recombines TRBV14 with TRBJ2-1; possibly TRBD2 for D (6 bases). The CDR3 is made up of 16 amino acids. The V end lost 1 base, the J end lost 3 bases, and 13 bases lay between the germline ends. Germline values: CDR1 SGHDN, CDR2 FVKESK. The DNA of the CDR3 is TGTGCCAGCAGCCAAGGGGGCGGGAAGGGCTACAATGAGCAGTTCTTC. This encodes CASSQGGGKGYNEQFF.

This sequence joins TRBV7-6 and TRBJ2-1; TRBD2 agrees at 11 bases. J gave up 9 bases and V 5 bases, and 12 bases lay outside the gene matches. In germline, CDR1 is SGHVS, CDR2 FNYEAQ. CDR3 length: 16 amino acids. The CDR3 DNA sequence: TGTGCCAGCAGCCCCACTAGCGGGAGCGACTTTATTGAGCAGTTCTTC. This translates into CASSPTSGSDFIEQFF.

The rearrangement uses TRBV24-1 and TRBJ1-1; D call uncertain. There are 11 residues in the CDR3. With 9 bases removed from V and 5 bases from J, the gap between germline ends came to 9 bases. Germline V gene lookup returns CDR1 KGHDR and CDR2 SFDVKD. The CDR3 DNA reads TGTGCCACCCGGGTGGGAACTGAAGCTTTCTTT. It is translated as CATRVGTEAFF.

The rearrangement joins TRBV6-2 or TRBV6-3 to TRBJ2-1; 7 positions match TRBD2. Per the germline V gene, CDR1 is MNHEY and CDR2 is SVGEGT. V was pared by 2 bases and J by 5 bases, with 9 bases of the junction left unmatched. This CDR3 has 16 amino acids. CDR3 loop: CASSYPTGLGNNEQFF. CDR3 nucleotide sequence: TGTGCCAGCAGTTACCCCACCGGACTAGGTAACAATGAGCAGTTCTTC.

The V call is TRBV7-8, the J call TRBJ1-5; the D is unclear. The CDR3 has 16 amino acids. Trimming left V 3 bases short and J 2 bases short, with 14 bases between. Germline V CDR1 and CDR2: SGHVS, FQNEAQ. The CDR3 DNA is TGTGCCAGCAGCTTCGTAGTGGGTGGAGGCAATCAGCCCCAGCATTTT. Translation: CASSFVVGGGNQPQHF.

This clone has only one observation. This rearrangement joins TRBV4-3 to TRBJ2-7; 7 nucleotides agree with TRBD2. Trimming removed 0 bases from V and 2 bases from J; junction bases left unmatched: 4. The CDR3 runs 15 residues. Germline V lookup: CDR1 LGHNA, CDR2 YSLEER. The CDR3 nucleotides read TGCGCCAGCAGCCAAGATACTAGCGCGGCCTACGAGCAGTACTTC. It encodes CASSQDTSAAYEQYF.

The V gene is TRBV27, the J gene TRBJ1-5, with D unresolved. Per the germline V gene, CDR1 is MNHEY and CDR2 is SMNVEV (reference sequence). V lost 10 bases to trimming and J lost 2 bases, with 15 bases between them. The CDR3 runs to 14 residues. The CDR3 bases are TGTGCCATCGAAGTACGGCTGCGCAATCAGCCCCAGCATTTT. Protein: CAIEVRLRNQPQHF.

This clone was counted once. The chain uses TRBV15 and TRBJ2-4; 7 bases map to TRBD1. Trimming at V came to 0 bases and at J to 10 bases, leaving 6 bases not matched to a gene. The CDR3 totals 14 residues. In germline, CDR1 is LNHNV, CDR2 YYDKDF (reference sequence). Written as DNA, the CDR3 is TGTGCCACCAGCAGAGAGAGTACAGGGGTTATTCAGTACTTC. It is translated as CATSRESTGVIQYF.

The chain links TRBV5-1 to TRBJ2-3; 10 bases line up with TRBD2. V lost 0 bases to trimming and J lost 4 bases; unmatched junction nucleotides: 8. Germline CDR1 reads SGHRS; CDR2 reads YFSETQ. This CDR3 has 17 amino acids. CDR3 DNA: TGCGCCAGCAGCTTGGGCGGATCTAGCGGGAGATCAGATACGCAGTATTTT. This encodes CASSLGGSSGRSDTQYF.

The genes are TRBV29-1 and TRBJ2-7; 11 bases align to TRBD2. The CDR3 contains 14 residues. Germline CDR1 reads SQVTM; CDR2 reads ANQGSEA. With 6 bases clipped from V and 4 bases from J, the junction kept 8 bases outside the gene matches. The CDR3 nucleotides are TGCAGCGTGGCCGGGACTAGCGGAAGATACGAGCAGTACTTC. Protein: CSVAGTSGRYEQYF.